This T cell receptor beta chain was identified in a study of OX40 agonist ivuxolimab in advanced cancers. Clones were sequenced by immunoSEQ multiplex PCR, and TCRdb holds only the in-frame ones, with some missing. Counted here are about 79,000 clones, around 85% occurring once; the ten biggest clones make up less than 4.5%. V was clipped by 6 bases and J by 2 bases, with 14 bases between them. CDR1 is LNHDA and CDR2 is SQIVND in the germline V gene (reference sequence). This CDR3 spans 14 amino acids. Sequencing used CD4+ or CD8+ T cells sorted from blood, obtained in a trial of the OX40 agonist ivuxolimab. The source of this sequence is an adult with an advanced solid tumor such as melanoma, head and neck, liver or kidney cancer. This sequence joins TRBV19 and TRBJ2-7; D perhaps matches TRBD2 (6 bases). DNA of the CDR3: TGTGCCAGTAGCCCCCGGGGGTCCCCCTACGAGCAGTACTTC. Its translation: CASSPRGSPYEQYF.